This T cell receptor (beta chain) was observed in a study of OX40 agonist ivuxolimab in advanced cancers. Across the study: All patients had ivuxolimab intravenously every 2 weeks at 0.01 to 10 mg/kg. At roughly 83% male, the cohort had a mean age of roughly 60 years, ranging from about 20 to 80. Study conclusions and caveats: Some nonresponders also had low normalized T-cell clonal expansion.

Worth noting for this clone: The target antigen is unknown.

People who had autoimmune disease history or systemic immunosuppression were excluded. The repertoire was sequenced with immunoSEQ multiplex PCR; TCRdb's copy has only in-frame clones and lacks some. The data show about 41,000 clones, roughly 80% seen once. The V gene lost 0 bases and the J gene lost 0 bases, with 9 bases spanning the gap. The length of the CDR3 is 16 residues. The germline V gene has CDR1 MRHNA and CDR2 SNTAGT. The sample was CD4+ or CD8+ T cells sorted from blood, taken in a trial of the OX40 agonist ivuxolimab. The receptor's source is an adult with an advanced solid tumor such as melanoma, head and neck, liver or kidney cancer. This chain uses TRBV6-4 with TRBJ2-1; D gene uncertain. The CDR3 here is CASSDSWGSSYNEQFF. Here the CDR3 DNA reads TGTGCCAGCAGTGACTCGTGGGGAAGCTCCTACAATGAGCAGTTCTTC.